The 32 T cell receptor beta chains given below trace back to one sample, sequenced in a study of post-analysis software for immune sequencing data. Regarding the study as a whole: TRBV segments more frequent in patients than in controls numbered roughly five and included TRBV5-6, TRBV5-1 and TRBV20-1.

Their target antigens are unknown. Sequencing libraries made from TCR beta cDNA carried unique molecular identifiers. TCRdb used MiXCR to reprocess the PCR reads, holding one entry per CDR3 protein. The data show 450,000 to 700,000 distinct CDR3 sequences, 40% to 50% seen once. Material: blood. These TCRs come from a girl aged 5 to 17 with multiple sclerosis.

The rearrangement uses TRBV5-1 and TRBJ2-5, with a tentative D call TRBD1 (6 bases). Germline-derived CDR1 and CDR2 are SGHRS and YFSETQ. This CDR3 region has 13 residues. Trimming stripped 0 bases from V and 10 bases from J, with 13 bases between. The CDR3 loop reads CASSLESGDGQYF. CDR3 nucleotides: TGCGCCAGCAGCTTGGAGTCAGGGGATGGCCAGTACTTC.

This chain uses TRBV6-5 with TRBJ2-5; D is unresolved. V was shortened by 0 bases and J by 0 bases, with 5 bases between the two germline ends. Germline-derived CDR1 and CDR2 are MNHEY and SVGAGI. This CDR3 comprises 14 residues. Here the CDR3 DNA reads TGTGCCAGCAGTTACTCGACCTACCAAGAGACCCAGTACTTC. Protein product: CASSYSTYQETQYF.

The rearrangement joins TRBV6-6 to TRBJ2-7, with a tentative D call TRBD1 (5 bases). Between the trimmed V and J ends, which lost 6 bases and 4 bases, there was a span of 19 bases. CDR1 MNHNY and CDR2 SVGAGI come from the germline V gene (reference sequence). The CDR3 loop spans 15 amino acids. CDR3 loop: CASRPGALGLYEQYF. Written as DNA, the CDR3 is TGTGCCAGCAGACCTGGGGCCCTCGGTCTTTACGAGCAGTACTTC.

V and J are TRBV12-3 or TRBV12-4 and TRBJ2-3; D is possibly TRBD1 or TRBD2 (5 bases each). This CDR3 is built from 15 residues. Trimming removed 6 bases at V and 3 bases at J, with 16 bases between. CDR3 protein: CASRPWGPGTDTQYF. Here the CDR3 DNA reads TGTGCCAGCAGGCCTTGGGGACCTGGGACAGATACGCAGTATTTT.

The sample holds a few counts of this clonotype. The chain employs TRBV4-1 and TRBJ1-1; D call uncertain. Trimming took 4 bases from V and 0 from J, leaving 9 bases between them. From germline, CDR1 is MGHRA and CDR2 YSYEKL. The CDR3 loop spans 14 amino acids. The CDR3 sequence is CASSPGPLNTEAFF. The CDR3 coding sequence is TGCGCCAGCAGCCCCGGACCTTTGAACACTGAAGCTTTCTTT.

This sequence joins TRBV5-6 and TRBJ2-7; D not resolved. Germline CDR1 and CDR2: SGHDT and YYEEEE. Deletions cut 4 bases from V and 0 bases from J, with 17 bases between. CDR3 length: 16 amino acids. In DNA, the CDR3 is TGTGCCAGCAGCGTGTTGTCCCAGTTCCTCTCCTACGAGCAGTACTTC. It is translated as CASSVLSQFLSYEQYF.

This clonotype was picked up a small number of times. The rearrangement uses TRBV27 and TRBJ2-1; D uncertain. Germline-derived CDR1 and CDR2 are MNHEY and SMNVEV (reference sequence). The CDR3 length is 16 residues. Trimming removed 5 bases at V and 8 bases at J, with 22 bases between. This CDR3 reads CASSPPTFISIDEQFF. In nucleotides, the CDR3 is TGTGCCAGCAGTCCGCCAACATTCATTAGTATTGATGAGCAGTTCTTC.

V usage is TRBV9 and J usage is TRBJ2-1; TRBD2 aligns across 7 bases. V shed 0 bases, J shed 4 bases, and the junction held 4 bases outside the gene matches. CDR3 size: 15 residues. CDR1 and CDR2 from the germline V gene are SGDLS and YYNGEE. The CDR3 loop reads CASSVGSGIYNEQFF. In DNA form, the CDR3 reads TGTGCCAGCAGCGTAGGGAGCGGGATATACAATGAGCAGTTCTTC. The entire variable domain, with the rest obtained from reference TRBV9 and TRBJ2-1, is as follows: DSGVTQTPKHLITATGQRVTLRCSPRSGDLSVYWYQQSLDQGLQFLIQYYNGEERAKGNILERFSAQQFPDLHSELNLSSLELGDSALYFCASSVGSGIYNEQFFGPGTRLTVL.

The chain couples TRBV27 to TRBJ2-1, with TRBD1 matching 10 bases. V shed 7 bases and J 7 bases; nucleotides not matched to a gene: 7. In germline, CDR1 is MNHEY, CDR2 SMNVEV (reference sequence). CDR3 size: 14 residues. The CDR3 coding sequence is TGTGCCAGCACGACAGGGGGCGCGGATAATGAGCAGTTCTTC. As protein: CASTTGGADNEQFF.

This sequence joins TRBV12-3 or TRBV12-4 and TRBJ1-6; D might be TRBD1 (6 bases). V lost 3 bases and J lost 7, with 10 bases in between. The CDR3 consists of 14 residues. CDR3 bases: TGTGCCAGCAGTTTCCGTACAGGGAATTCACCCCTCCACTTT. Amino acid sequence: CASSFRTGNSPLHF.

In regard to this clonotype: The junction departs from the called germline gene at one end, perhaps through a read error. The chain carries TRBV6-5 and TRBJ2-1; the D is unclear. The germline V gene has CDR1 MNHEY and CDR2 SVGAGI. The CDR3 is 19 amino acids. The CDR3 loop reads CVSSYSMGGYTSSYNEQFF. The DNA of the CDR3 is TGTGTCAGCAGTTACTCAATGGGCGGCTACACGAGCTCCTACAATGAGCAGTTCTTC.

J is TRBJ2-1 and V is TRBV10-2, with D perhaps TRBD1 or TRBD2 (5 bases each). V was trimmed by 1 base and J by 8 bases, leaving 15 bases between them. Germline CDR1 reads WSHSY; CDR2 reads SAAADI. The CDR3 covers 15 residues. The CDR3 nucleotides read TGCGCCAGCAGTGAGTTGGCAGGGAGTGGGGATGAGCAGTTCTTC. This sequence encodes CASSELAGSGDEQFF.

The J gene is TRBJ1-1, the V gene TRBV7-3; TRBD1 might be the D (5 bases). CDR1 is SGHTA, CDR2 FQGTGA, per germline. Trimming cost V 5 bases and J 3 bases, with 10 bases left between them. The CDR3 is 13 residues long. CDR3 sequence (DNA): TGTGCCAGCAGCGACGACAGCTACACTGAAGCTTTCTTT. It encodes CASSDDSYTEAFF. The whole variable domain, filled in from reference TRBV7-3 and TRBJ1-1, reads GAGVSQTPSNKVTEKGKYVELRCDPISGHTALYWYRQSLGQGPEFLIYFQGTGAADDSGLPNDRFFAVRPEGSVSTLKIQRTERGDSAVYLCASSDDSYTEAFFGQGTRLTVV.

V is TRBV7-2 and J is TRBJ2-7; 9 bases fit TRBD1. CDR3 size: 17 residues. Germline V gene sequence: CDR1 SGHTA, CDR2 FQGNSA. V was clipped by 5 bases and J by 4 bases; unmatched bases: 15. CDR3 in DNA: TGTGCCAGCAGCCAAACAGGGGGCTCGGGGTATTCGTACGAGCAGTACTTC. Protein product: CASSQTGGSGYSYEQYF.

This clonotype was counted only a few times. The chain is built from TRBV10-3 and TRBJ2-7; the match to TRBD2 covers 10 bases. CDR1 ENHRY and CDR2 SYGVKD come from the germline V gene. The CDR3 runs to 15 residues. The ends lost 0 bases at V and 6 bases at J; junction bases unmatched: 5. CDR3 bases: TGTGCCATCAGTGAGTCGGCTAGCGGGAGTGTCGAGCAGTACTTC. Its translation is CAISESASGSVEQYF.

This clonotype was counted a few times. This chain uses TRBV2 with TRBJ2-3; D is possibly TRBD2 (5 bases). V was pared by 8 bases and J by 3 bases, with 18 bases between. The CDR3 length is 15 residues. CDR1 is SNHLY and CDR2 is FYNNEI in the germline V gene. The CDR3 here is CASCPRTGGTDTQYF. The CDR3 bases are TGTGCCAGCTGCCCCAGGACGGGCGGGACAGATACGCAGTATTTT.

The chain combines TRBV12-3 or TRBV12-4 with TRBJ2-1; D not resolved. V shed 2 bases and J shed 9 bases, with 8 bases lying between them. The CDR3 is 12 amino acids. The CDR3 reads CASSLLRSEQFF. The CDR3 region has the DNA TGTGCCAGCAGTTTACTAAGGAGTGAGCAGTTCTTC.

This clonotype was found a few times. The rearrangement joins TRBV6-5 to TRBJ1-2, with a tentative D call TRBD1 (6 bases). The germline V gene encodes CDR1 MNHEY and CDR2 SVGAGI. The CDR3 has 15 amino acids. The V and J ends lost 7 bases and 2 bases respectively, with 17 bases between them. CDR3 in DNA: TGTGCCAGCAATTTCCGGACAGCTACCAACTATGGCTACACCTTC. This gives the protein CASNFRTATNYGYTF.

This clonotype was observed a few times. The rearrangement uses TRBV12-3 or TRBV12-4 and TRBJ2-5, with 7 bases that match TRBD1. Matching the DNA end better, TRBJ2-7 makes the J call doubtful. The CDR3 extends over 16 amino acids. The CDR3 region has the DNA TGTGCCAGCAGTTTAGCTACCTTACAGGGGACCCACGAGCAGTACTTC. Translating it yields CASSLATLQGTHEQYF.

The DNA of the CDR3 is TGTGCCATCAGTGAGCGGGGAGCGGGGGCGGAGACCCAGTACTTC. Translated, it gives CAISERGAGAETQYF. The chain links TRBV10-3 to TRBJ2-5, with 8 bases aligning to TRBD2. Trimming at V came to 2 bases and at J to 5 bases, leaving 7 bases not matched to a gene. This CDR3 is built from 15 residues. Germline assignment: CDR1 ENHRY and CDR2 SYGVKD.

This chain uses TRBV3-1 with TRBJ2-1; a weak D match, TRBD2 (5 bases). The CDR3 sequence is 14 residues long. With 3 bases removed from V and 8 bases from J, the gap between germline ends came to 14 bases. CDR1 is LGHDT, CDR2 YNNKEL, per germline (reference sequence). The CDR3 region has the DNA TGTGCCAGCAGCCACGGGCCTTCCGGGGATGAGCAGTTCTTC. This gives the protein CASSHGPSGDEQFF.

This clonotype was counted only a few times. The chain recombines TRBV6-1 with TRBJ2-7, with 14 bases that match TRBD2. The CDR3 sequence is 15 residues long. V gave up 4 bases and J gave up 7 bases; unmatched junction bases: 6. Germline V CDR1 and CDR2: MNHNS, SASEGT. The CDR3 loop reads CASSAGTSGSSEQYF. CDR3 nucleotides: TGTGCCAGCAGTGCGGGGACTAGCGGGAGTTCTGAGCAGTACTTC.

This clonotype has only a few counts. The chain links TRBV12-3 or TRBV12-4 to TRBJ2-7, with TRBD2 matching over 13 bases. The last part of the DNA fits TRBJ2-5 better; the J call may be wrong. The CDR3 length is 14 residues. The CDR3 region has the DNA TGTGCCAGCAGTTGGACTAGCGGGAGAGAGACCCAGTACTTC. It codes for CASSWTSGRETQYF.

This chain uses TRBV4-1 with TRBJ2-4, with 14 bases matching TRBD2. Germline V gene data show CDR1 as MGHRA and CDR2 as YSYEKL. The CDR3 length is 15 residues. V dropped 3 bases and J dropped 5; count of bases not matched to a gene: 0. DNA of the CDR3: TGCGCCAGCAGCCAGACTAGCGGGGGGGAAAACATTCAGTACTTC. It translates to CASSQTSGGENIQYF.

V gene TRBV20-1 combines with J gene TRBJ2-5, with no clear D. The CDR3 consists of 12 residues. The V end lost 0 bases, the J end lost 4 bases, and 6 bases lay between the germline ends. Germline lookup yields CDR1 DFQATT and CDR2 SNEGSKA (reference sequence). The CDR3 protein is CSAREELETQYF. Written as DNA, the CDR3 is TGCAGTGCTAGAGAAGAGTTAGAGACCCAGTACTTC.

This sequence joins TRBV20-1 and TRBJ1-2, with D uncertain. CDR3 length: 15 residues. The germline CDR1 and CDR2 sequences are DFQATT and SNEGSKA (reference sequence). Trimming removed 4 bases from V and 5 bases from J, with 20 bases in between. The CDR3 DNA follows: TGCAGTGCTAATCTGGTGAGAGTGGGCGAGTATGGCTACACCTTC. Its protein is CSANLVRVGEYGYTF.

This clonotype has just a few counts. The chain has TRBV5-6 and TRBJ1-2, with a weak D call TRBD1 (6 bases). V lost 0 bases and J 3 bases, leaving 9 bases between the germline ends. Germline CDR1 is SGHDT and CDR2 is YYEEEE. The CDR3 has 14 amino acids. CDR3: CASSLAGDDYGYTF. The CDR3 region has the DNA TGTGCCAGCAGCTTGGCAGGGGACGACTATGGCTACACCTTC.

J is TRBJ1-4 and V is TRBV20-1, with a possible D match to TRBD1 (5 bases). Germline lookup yields CDR1 DFQATT and CDR2 SNEGSKA (reference sequence). This CDR3 is built from 15 residues. The V end lost 6 bases, the J end lost 2 bases, and 16 bases lay between the germline ends. For the CDR3, the DNA is TGCAGTGCCTCCGGAAGGGGCTCTACTAATGAAAAACTGTTTTTT. Its translation is CSASGRGSTNEKLFF.

The V call is TRBV5-1, the J call TRBJ2-5; D is undetermined. V was shortened by 0 bases and J by 2 bases, with 8 bases between the two germline ends. Germline V CDR1 and CDR2: SGHRS, YFSETQ. The CDR3 runs to 14 residues. CDR3 in DNA: TGCGCCAGCAGCTTGGTGGACCCTCAAGAGACCCAGTACTTC. This translates into CASSLVDPQETQYF.

This chain links TRBV12-3 or TRBV12-4 with TRBJ2-1; 15 bases align to TRBD2. The CDR3 spans 19 residues. With V trimmed by 6 bases and J by 5 bases, 14 bases remained unmatched. The CDR3 region is CASRPMRTSGRAPNNEQFF. The CDR3 DNA reads as TGTGCCAGCAGACCGATGAGGACTAGCGGGAGGGCTCCTAACAATGAGCAGTTCTTC.

As concerns this clonotype: One end of the junction varies from germline; a read error may be responsible. The J gene is TRBJ2-4, the V gene TRBV4-1, with a possible D match to TRBD1 (6 bases). The J call could be wrong; TRBJ2-7 is a better fit for the DNA end. Looked up from germline, CDR1 is MGHRA and CDR2 is YSYEKL. The CDR3 loop spans 14 amino acids. CDR3 loop: CASGQPTGSNEQYF. The CDR3 DNA reads TGCGCCAGCGGCCAGCCTACAGGGTCCAACGAGCAGTACTTC.

This clonotype was counted only a few times. The chain employs TRBV20-1 and TRBJ2-1; the D gene is possibly TRBD2 (5 bases). The tail of the sequence fits TRBJ2-7 better, so the J call may be wrong. This CDR3 has 14 amino acids. CDR1 is DFQATT and CDR2 is SNEGSKA in the germline V gene (reference sequence). CDR3 amino acids: CSARDHQRLIEQYF. The CDR3 DNA reads TGCAGTGCTAGAGATCACCAGCGGCTTATCGAGCAGTACTTC.